The sequence of this T cell receptor (beta chain) was determined in a study of radiation and T cells in renal cell carcinoma. Study outcomes and limitations: From baseline, blood top tumor clonotypes peaked at 2 weeks post-radiation. Baseline intratumoral clonotype presence is unknown without pretreatment biopsies.

The CDR3 runs to 12 residues. CDR1 is LNHDA and CDR2 is SQIVND in the germline V gene (reference sequence). V lost 7 bases and J lost 4, with 5 bases in between. On this clone: Its antigen is currently unknown.

Only in-frame clones appear in the TCRdb table, and some are missing; sequencing was by immunoSEQ multiplex PCR. This table holds 80,000 or so clones, around 89% found once. The sample's time point: blood 4 weeks post-SBRT, at nephrectomy. Treatment denoted: 15 Gy SBRT to primary tumor, nephrectomy 4 weeks later. Nephrectomy followed 15 Gy stereotactic body radiation by 4 weeks. Blood was sampled at baseline, 2 weeks and 4 weeks after SBRT. Sequenced here: blood, sampled from a patient whose treatment included radiotherapy and nephrectomy. The chain recombines TRBV19 with TRBJ2-6; D not certain. This TCR was sampled from an older woman with renal cell carcinoma. The CDR3 loop reads CASTEGANVLTF. The DNA of the CDR3 is TGTGCCAGTACGGAAGGGGCCAACGTCCTGACTTTC. Full variable domain (remainder filled in from reference TRBV19 and TRBJ2-6): DGGITQSPKYLFRKEGQNVTLSCEQNLNHDAMYWYRQDPGQGLRLIYYSQIVNDFQKGDIAEGYSVSREKKESFPLTVTSAQKNPTAFYLCASTEGANVLTFGAGSRLTVL.